The clone carrying this T cell receptor beta chain was observed once. The data belong to a study of blood T cell repertoires in COVID-19. About the study: Sites in the United States, Italy and Spain provided acute and convalescent COVID-19 samples. Sources were T cells, B-cell-depleted T cells, or PBMCs; the material itself was cDNA or gDNA.

Source study methods: Amplification of reference gene primers provided the estimated nucleated cell counts. Sequencing used immunoSEQ multiplex PCR; TCRdb keeps in-frame clones, though not all of them. That table supplies the V and J calls and clone size; D and trimming were determined from the DNA. The sample consists of some 110,000 clones, around 80% of them appearing once. V shed 8 bases and J 8 bases; nucleotides not matched to a gene: 5. This CDR3 spans 13 amino acids. Looked up from germline, CDR1 is MNHEY and CDR2 is SMNVEV (reference sequence). The chain employs TRBV27 and TRBJ1-6; 8 nucleotides line up with TRBD1. The receptor was isolated from a woman of 80 years or more with acute or convalescent COVID-19. Sequencing was done on a sample of peripheral blood. CDR3 sequence reads: CASADREYSPLHF. DNA for the CDR3: TGTGCCAGCGCGGACAGGGAATATTCACCCCTCCACTTT.